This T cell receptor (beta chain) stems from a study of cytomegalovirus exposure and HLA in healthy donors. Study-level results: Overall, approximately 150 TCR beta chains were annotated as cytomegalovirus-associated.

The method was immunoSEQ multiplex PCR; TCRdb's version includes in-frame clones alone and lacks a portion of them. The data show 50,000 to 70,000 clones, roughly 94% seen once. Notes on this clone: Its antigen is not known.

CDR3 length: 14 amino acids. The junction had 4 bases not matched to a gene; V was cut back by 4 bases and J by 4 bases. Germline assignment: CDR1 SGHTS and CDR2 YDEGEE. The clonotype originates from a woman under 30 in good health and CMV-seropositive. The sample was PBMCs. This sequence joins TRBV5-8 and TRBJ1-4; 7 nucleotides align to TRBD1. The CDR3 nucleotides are TGTGCCAGCAGCCTGGGACAGATTAATGAAAAACTGTTTTTT. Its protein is CASSLGQINEKLFF.